This entry features one T cell receptor (beta chain) sequence. This entry belongs to a study of cytomegalovirus exposure and HLA in healthy donors. For the study at large: The Caucasian-associated ancestry cluster held less than 85% of approximately 400 genotyped donors.

Losses at the gene ends were 0 bases for V and 2 bases for J; bases not matched to a gene: 11. Germline V CDR1 and CDR2: SGHNT, YYREEE (reference sequence). The CDR3 runs 19 residues. Primers: 60 Vbeta forward and 13 Jbeta reverse. Profiling relied on immunoSEQ multiplex PCR, and the TCRdb table lists in-frame clones only, not all of them. Here the sample spans about 140,000 clones, 65% to 80% being singletons. Sequencing was performed on PBMCs. This TCR was sampled from a young woman in good health and CMV-seronegative. V is TRBV5-4 and J is TRBJ2-5; 12 nucleotides align to TRBD1. CDR3 nucleotide sequence: TGTGCCAGCAGCTTGGCCTTACATCGGGACAGGGGGCAGCAAGAGACCCAGTACTTC. Translating it yields CASSLALHRDRGQQETQYF.